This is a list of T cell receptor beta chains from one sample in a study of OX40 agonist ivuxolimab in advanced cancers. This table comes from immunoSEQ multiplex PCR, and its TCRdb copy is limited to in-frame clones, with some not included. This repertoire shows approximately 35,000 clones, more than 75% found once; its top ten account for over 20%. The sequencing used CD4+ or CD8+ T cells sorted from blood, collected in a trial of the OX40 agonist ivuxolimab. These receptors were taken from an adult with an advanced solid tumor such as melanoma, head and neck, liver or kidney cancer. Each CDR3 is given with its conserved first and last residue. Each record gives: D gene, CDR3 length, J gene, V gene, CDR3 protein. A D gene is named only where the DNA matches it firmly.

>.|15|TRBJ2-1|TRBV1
CTSSQDLAGYNEQFF
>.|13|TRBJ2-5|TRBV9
CASSVRQKETQYF
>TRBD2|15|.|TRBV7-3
CASSLKPGLGHEQYF
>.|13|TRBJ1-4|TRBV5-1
CASSLVLNEKLFF
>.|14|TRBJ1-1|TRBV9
CASSSHFGGTEAFF
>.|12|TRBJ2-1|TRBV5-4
CASSHDLREQFF
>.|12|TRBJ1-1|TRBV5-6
CASSLVVTEAFF
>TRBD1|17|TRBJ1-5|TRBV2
CASSGYGGGFLNQPQHF
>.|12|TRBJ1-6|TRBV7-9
CASSSFELPLHF
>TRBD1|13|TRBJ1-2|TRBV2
CAKTPQGAYGYTF
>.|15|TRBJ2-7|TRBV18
CASSPLRGQSYEQYF
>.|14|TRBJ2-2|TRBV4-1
CASSHQAFSGELFF
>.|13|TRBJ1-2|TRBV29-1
CSVEDVAPAGYTF
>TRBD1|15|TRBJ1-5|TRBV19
CASSTLDRDNQPQHF
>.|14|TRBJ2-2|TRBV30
CAWSVGGASGELFF
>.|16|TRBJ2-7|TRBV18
CASSPPLWDRFYELYF
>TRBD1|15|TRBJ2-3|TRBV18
CASSPGQGRTDTQYF
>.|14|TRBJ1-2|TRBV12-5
CASGSTDSPYGYTF
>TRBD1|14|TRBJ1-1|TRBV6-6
CASSQDRDSTEAFF
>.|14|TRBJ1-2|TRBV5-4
CASSLLQGRDGYTF
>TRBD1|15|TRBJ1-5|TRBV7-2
CASSLTQGAAQPQHF
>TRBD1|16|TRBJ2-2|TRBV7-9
CASSHRDRTVTGELFF
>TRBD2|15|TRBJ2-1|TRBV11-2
CASSLYPSGRGEQFF
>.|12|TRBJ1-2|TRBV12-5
CASGSASGGYTF
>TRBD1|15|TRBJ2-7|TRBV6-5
CASSSPLTGAYEQYF
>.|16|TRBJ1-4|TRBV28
CASSSQGLGQEEKLFF
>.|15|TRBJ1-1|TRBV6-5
CASSPRDRGNTEAFF
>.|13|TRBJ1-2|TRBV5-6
CASSLWGSHGYTF
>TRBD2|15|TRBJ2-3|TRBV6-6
CASSPAGVRTDTQYF
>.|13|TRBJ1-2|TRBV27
CASSLRGAYGYTF
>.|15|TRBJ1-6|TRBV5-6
CASSLDVSEASPLHF
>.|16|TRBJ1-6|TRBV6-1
CASSEFAGNNNSPLHF